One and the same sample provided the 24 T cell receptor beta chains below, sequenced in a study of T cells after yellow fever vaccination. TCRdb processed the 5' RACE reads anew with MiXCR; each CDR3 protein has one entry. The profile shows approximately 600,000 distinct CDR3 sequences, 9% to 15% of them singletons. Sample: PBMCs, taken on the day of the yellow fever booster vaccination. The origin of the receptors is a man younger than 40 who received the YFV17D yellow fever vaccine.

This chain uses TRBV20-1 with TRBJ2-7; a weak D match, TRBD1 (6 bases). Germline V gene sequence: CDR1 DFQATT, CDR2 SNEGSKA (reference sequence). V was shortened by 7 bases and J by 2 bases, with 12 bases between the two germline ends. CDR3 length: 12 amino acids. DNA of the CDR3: TGCAGTGTTGGGGGACACGCCTACGAGCAGTACTTC. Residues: CSVGGHAYEQYF.

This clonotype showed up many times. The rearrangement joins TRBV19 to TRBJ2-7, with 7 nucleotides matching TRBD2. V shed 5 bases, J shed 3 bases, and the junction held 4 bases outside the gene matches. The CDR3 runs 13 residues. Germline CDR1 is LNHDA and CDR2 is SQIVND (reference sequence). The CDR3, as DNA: TGTGCCAGTAGTTTGGGGGAGGGCTACGAGCAGTACTTC. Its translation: CASSLGEGYEQYF.

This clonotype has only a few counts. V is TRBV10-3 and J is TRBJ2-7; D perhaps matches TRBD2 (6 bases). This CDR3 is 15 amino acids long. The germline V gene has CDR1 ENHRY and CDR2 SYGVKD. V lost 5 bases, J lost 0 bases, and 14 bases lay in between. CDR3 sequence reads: CAISPGTPSSYEQYF. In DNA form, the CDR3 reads TGTGCCATCAGTCCCGGGACTCCAAGCTCCTACGAGCAGTACTTC.

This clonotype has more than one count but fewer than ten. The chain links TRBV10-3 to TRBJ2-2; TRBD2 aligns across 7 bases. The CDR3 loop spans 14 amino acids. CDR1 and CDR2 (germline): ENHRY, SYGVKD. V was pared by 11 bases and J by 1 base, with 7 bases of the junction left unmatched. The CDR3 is CAVLAALNTGELFF. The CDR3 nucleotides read TGTGCCGTTCTAGCGGCCCTGAACACCGGGGAGCTGTTTTTT.

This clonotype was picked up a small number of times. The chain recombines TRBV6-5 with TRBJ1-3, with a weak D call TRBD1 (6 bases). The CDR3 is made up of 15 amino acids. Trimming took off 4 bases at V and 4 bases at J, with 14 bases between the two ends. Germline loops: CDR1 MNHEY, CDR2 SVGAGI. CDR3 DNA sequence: TGTGCCAGCAGTTCACGTGGGGGGCTGGGAAACACCATATATTTT. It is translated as CASSSRGGLGNTIYF.

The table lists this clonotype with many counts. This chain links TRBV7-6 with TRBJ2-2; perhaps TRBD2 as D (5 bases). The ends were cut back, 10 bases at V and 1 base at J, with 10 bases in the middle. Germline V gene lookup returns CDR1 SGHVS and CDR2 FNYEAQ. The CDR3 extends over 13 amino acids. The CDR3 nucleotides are TGTGCCACACGACGGGGGAACACCGGGGAGCTGTTTTTT. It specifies CATRRGNTGELFF.

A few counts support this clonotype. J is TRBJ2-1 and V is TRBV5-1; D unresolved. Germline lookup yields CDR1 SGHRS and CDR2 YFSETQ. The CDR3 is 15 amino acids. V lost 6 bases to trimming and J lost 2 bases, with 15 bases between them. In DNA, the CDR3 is TGCGCCAGCATCCTGGTTTTGGGTACCTACAATGAGCAGTTCTTC. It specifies CASILVLGTYNEQFF.

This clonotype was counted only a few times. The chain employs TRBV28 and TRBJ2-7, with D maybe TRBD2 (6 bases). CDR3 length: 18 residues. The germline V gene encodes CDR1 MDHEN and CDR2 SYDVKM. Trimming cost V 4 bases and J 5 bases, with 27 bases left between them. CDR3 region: CASSSPQAGRAVWDEQYF. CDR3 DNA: TGTGCCAGCAGTTCCCCTCAGGCGGGAAGGGCGGTTTGGGACGAGCAGTACTTC.

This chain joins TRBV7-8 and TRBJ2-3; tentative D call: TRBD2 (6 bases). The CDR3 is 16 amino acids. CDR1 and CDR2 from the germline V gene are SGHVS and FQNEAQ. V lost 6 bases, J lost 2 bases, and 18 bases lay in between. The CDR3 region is CASRPPGAHNTDTQYF. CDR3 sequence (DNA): TGTGCCAGCAGGCCGCCGGGAGCGCATAACACAGATACGCAGTATTTT. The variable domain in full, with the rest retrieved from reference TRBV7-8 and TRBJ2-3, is GAGVSQSPRYKVAKRGQDVALRCDPISGHVSLFWYQQALGQGPEFLTYFQNEAQLDKSGLPSDRFFAERPEGSVSTLKIQRTQQEDSAVYLCASRPPGAHNTDTQYFGPGTRLTVL.

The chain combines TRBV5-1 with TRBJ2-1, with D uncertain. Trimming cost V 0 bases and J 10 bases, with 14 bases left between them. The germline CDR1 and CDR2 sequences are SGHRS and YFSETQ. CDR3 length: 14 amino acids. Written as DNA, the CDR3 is TGCGCCAGCAGCTTGGGGATAGGGATTCAAGAGCAGTTCTTC. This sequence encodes CASSLGIGIQEQFF.

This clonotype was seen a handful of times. This chain's CDR3 is CASIQGAEAFF. CDR3 nucleotides: TGTGCCAGCATCCAGGGTGCTGAAGCTTTCTTT. The chain links TRBV12-3 or TRBV12-4 to TRBJ1-1; D possibly corresponds to TRBD1 (5 bases). The CDR3 has 11 residues. The ends were cut back, 7 bases at V and 6 bases at J, with 9 bases in the middle.

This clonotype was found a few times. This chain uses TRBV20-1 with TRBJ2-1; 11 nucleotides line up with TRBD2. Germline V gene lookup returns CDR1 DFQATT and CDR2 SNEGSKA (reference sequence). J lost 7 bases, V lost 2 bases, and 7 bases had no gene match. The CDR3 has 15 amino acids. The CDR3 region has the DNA TGCAGTGCTAGATTAGCGGGAGGGCCACATAATGAGCAGTTCTTC. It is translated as CSARLAGGPHNEQFF.

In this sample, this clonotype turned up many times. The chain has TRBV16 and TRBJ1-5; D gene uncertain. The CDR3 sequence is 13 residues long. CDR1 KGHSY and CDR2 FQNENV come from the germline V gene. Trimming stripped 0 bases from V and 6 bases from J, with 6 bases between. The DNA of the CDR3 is TGTGCCAGCAGCCAATCATGGGTTCAGCCCCAGCATTTT. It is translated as CASSQSWVQPQHF. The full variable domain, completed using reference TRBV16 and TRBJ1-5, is GEEVAQTPKHLVRGEGQKAKLYCAPIKGHSYVFWYQQVLKNEFKFLISFQNENVFDETGMPKERFSAKCLPNSPCSLEIQATKLEDSAVYFCASSQSWVQPQHFGDGTRLSIL.

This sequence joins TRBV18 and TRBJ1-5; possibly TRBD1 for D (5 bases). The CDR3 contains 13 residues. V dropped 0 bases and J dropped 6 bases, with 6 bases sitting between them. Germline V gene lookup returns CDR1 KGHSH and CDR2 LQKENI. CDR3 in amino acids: CASSPPGGQPQHF. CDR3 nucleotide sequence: TGTGCCAGCTCACCACCTGGGGGTCAGCCCCAGCATTTT.

The CDR3 sequence is CASNRQGLNTGELFF. The DNA for the CDR3 is TGTGCCAGCAACCGACAGGGATTGAACACCGGGGAGCTGTTTTTT. This rearrangement joins TRBV6-1 to TRBJ2-2; 7 nucleotides line up with TRBD1. Looked up from germline, CDR1 is MNHNS and CDR2 is SASEGT. This CDR3 has 15 amino acids. With V trimmed by 7 bases and J by 1 base, 6 bases remained unmatched.

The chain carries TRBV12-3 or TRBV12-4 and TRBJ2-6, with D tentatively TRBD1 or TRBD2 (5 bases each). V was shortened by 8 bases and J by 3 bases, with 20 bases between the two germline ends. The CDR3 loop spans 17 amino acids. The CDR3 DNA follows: TGTGCCAGCGCCCAGGGACGGCTCTTCGGTGGGGCCAACGTCCTGACTTTC. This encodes CASAQGRLFGGANVLTF.

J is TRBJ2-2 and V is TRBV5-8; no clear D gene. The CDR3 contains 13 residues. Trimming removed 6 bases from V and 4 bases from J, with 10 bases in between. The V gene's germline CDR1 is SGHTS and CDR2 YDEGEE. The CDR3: CASNRGGTGELFF. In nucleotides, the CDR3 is TGTGCCAGCAATCGAGGCGGCACCGGGGAGCTGTTTTTT.

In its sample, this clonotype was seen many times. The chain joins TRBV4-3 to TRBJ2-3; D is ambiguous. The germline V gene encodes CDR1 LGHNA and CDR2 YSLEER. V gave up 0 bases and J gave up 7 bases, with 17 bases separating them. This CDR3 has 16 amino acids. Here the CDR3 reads CASSQEPLPARNTQYF. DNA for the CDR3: TGCGCCAGCAGCCAAGAACCCTTACCTGCCCGGAATACGCAGTATTTT.

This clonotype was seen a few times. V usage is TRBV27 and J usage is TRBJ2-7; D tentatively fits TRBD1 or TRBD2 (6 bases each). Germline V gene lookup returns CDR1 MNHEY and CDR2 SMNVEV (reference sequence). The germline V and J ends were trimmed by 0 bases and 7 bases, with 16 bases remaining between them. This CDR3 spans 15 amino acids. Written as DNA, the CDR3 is TGTGCCAGCAGTTTATCGCCGGGGGCCCCTAGGGAGCAGTACTTC. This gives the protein CASSLSPGAPREQYF.

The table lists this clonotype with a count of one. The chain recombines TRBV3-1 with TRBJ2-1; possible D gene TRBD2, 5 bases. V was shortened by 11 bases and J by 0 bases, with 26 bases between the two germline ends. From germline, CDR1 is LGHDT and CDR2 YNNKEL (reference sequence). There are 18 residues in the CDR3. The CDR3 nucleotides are TGTGCCTGCTGCCAAGTACTGCGGACTCGGAGCTCCTACAATGAGCAGTTCTTC. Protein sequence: CACCQVLRTRSSYNEQFF.

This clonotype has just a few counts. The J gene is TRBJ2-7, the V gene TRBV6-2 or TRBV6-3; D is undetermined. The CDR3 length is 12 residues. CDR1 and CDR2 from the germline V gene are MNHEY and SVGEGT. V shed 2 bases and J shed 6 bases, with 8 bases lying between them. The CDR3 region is CASSYIGLEQYF. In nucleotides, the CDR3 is TGTGCCAGCAGTTACATAGGGCTCGAGCAGTACTTC.

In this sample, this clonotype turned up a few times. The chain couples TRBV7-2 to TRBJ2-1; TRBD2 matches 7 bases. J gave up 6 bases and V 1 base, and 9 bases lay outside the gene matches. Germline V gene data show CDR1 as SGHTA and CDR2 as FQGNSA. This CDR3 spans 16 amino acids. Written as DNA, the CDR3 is TGTGCCAGCAGCTTAGATCGCGGGAGTAGAGGCAATGAGCAGTTCTTC. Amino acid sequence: CASSLDRGSRGNEQFF.

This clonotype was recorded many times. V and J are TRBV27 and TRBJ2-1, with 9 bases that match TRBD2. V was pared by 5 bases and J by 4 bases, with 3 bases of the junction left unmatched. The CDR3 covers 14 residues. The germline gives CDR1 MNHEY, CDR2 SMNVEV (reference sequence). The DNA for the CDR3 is TGTGCCAGCAGTAATAGCGGGAGTTACAATGAGCAGTTCTTC. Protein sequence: CASSNSGSYNEQFF.

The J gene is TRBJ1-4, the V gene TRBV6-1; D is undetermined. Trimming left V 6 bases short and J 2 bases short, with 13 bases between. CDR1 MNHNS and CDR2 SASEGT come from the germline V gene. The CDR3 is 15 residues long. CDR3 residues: CASRNTQRTNEKLFF. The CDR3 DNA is TGTGCCAGCAGAAATACACAGAGGACTAATGAAAAACTGTTTTTT.